This T cell receptor (beta chain) was recovered during a study of blood T cells in healthy people across ages. About the study: Capturing about one barcoded beta molecule per two T cells was achieved by template switching.

This clonotype has a handful of counts. Antigen specificity is unknown. It was with a sample-barcoded 5' primer and a J-beta primer mix that a second PCR of roughly 7 to 11 cycles was run. Each cDNA molecule was tagged by a template-switch adaptor with 12 random nucleotides. Via MiXCR, TCRdb re-called the 5' RACE reads, giving one row per CDR3 protein. Of 500,000 to 600,000 distinct CDR3 sequences in the sample, roughly 28% were seen once. Germline V lookup: CDR1 SGHTA, CDR2 FQGNSA. The CDR3 is made up of 15 amino acids. V was clipped by 4 bases and J by 4 bases; unmatched bases: 5. Overall study results and limits: Long-lived and aged donors differed, with more naive CD4+ cells and higher diversity in the long-lived.

This sequence joins TRBV7-2 and TRBJ1-4; the match to TRBD1 covers 8 bases. The receptor's source is a woman in her sixties or seventies in good health. The sample comprised blood. The CDR3: CASSSRGQVNEKLFF. CDR3 coding DNA: TGTGCCAGCAGCTCTCGGGGACAGGTTAATGAAAAACTGTTTTTT. Together with reference TRBV7-2 and TRBJ1-4, the CDR3 gives the full variable domain: GAGVSQSPSNKVTEKGKDVELRCDPISGHTALYWYRQSLGQGLEFLIYFQGNSAPDKSGLPSDRFSAERTGGSVSTLTIQRTQQEDSAVYLCASSSRGQVNEKLFFGSGTQLSVL.